These T cell receptor beta chains were read from a single sample in a study of blood T cell repertoires in COVID-19. The protocol was immunoSEQ multiplex PCR, while the TCRdb copy is restricted to in-frame clones and leaves out a portion. The repertoire holds hundreds of thousands of clones, with roughly 90% as singletons. The sample taken for sequencing was peripheral blood. All receptors derive from a woman in her fifties or sixties with active or convalescent COVID-19. The CDR3 runs from the conserved cysteine through the conserved F or W. Fields, in order: D gene, clone size, J gene, V gene, CDR3 DNA, CDR3 protein. The D gene is left open where the match is weak. Clone size is not always given. Where it is, it says once, few, many or a class for expanded clones.

NA	NA	TRBJ2-7	TRBV2	TGTGCCAGCAGTGAATTCGTACAGATTCGGACCTACGAGCAGTACTTC	CASSEFVQIRTYEQYF
NA	NA	TRBJ2-1	TRBV6-2/TRBV6-3	TGTGCCAGCAGTTTATCCCGAGGAACTGGTGAGCAGTTCTTC	CASSLSRGTGEQFF
NA	NA	TRBJ1-2	TRBV18	TGTGCCAGCTCCCCGGACACATCATATGGCTACACCTTC	CASSPDTSYGYTF
NA	once	TRBJ1-1	TRBV11-1	TGTGCCAGCAGCTTAGACAGGGCCGCAGTGAACACTGAAGCTTTCTTT	CASSLDRAAVNTEAFF
NA	NA	TRBJ2-5	TRBV20-1	TGCAGTGCCGACTCTCAGGAGACCCAGTACTTC	CSADSQETQYF
NA	NA	TRBJ1-2	TRBV9	TGTGCCAGCAGCGTAGGGGGAGCCAACCACTATGGCTACACCTTC	CASSVGGANHYGYTF
NA	once	TRBJ1-4	TRBV18	TGTGCCAGCTCACCAGGTCAGAGACTCGGGAGGCTGTTTTTT	CASSPGQRLGRLFF
TRBD1	NA	TRBJ1-1	TRBV7-8	TGTGCCAGCAGCTCGATCTGGGACAGGGGAGGGGACACTGAAGCTTTCTTT	CASSSIWDRGGDTEAFF
TRBD1	NA	TRBJ2-7	TRBV15	TGTGCCACCAGCATCCGGGACAGCTTTCTGGACGAGCAGTACTTC	CATSIRDSFLDEQYF
NA	NA	TRBJ1-4	TRBV5-4	TGTGCCAGCAGCTTTAAACAGCCTAATGAAAAACTGTTTTTT	CASSFKQPNEKLFF
TRBD1	NA	TRBJ1-1	TRBV7-2	TGTGCCAGCAGCTCAGGGGGCCCCTCCCTAGGAGCTTTCTTT	CASSSGGPSLGAFF
TRBD2	NA	TRBJ2-5	TRBV2	TGTGCCAGCCCAGGGGCGAGGACTAGCGGGACCTGGGGGGAGACCCAGTACTTC	CASPGARTSGTWGETQYF
TRBD2	NA	TRBJ2-4	TRBV6-5	TGTGCCAGCAGTTCTCTAGCGGGAGGCCCCAAAAACATTCAGTACTTC	CASSSLAGGPKNIQYF
TRBD1	NA	TRBJ1-2	TRBV6-5	TGTGCCAGCAGTTGGACAGGGGGCCACTATGGCTACACCTTC	CASSWTGGHYGYTF
TRBD1	NA	TRBJ1-2	TRBV4-3	TGCGCCAGCAGCCAAGTCGAAGCCGGTGGACAGGGTAACTATGGCTACACCTTC	CASSQVEAGGQGNYGYTF
NA	NA	TRBJ2-5	TRBV5-1	TGCGCCAGCAGCTTGTTCAGGCGGGGCTCCCAAGAGACCCAGTACTTC	CASSLFRRGSQETQYF
NA	NA	TRBJ2-7	TRBV6-5	TGTGCCAGCAGTTACAGACTCTCCCAACTTACCTACGAGCAGTACTTC	CASSYRLSQLTYEQYF
TRBD1	NA	TRBJ1-6	TRBV5-5	TGTGCCAGCAGCTTGGAAGGGACAGGGGGGAGTTCACCCCTCCACTTT	CASSLEGTGGSSPLHF
TRBD1	NA	TRBJ1-4	TRBV5-1	TGCGCCAGCAGGCCCCCAACGTCGACAGGGTCGGATGAAAAACTGTTTTTT	CASRPPTSTGSDEKLFF
TRBD2	NA	TRBJ2-1	TRBV7-3	TGTGCCAGCAGCTCAGGACTAGCGTTGGATGAGCAGTTCTTC	CASSSGLALDEQFF
NA	NA	TRBJ1-1	TRBV6-2/TRBV6-3	TGTGCCAGCAGTGCCGACTCCATGAACACTGAAGCTTTCTTT	CASSADSMNTEAFF
TRBD1	NA	TRBJ1-1	TRBV11-2	TGTGCCAGCAGCCCCACAGGGGGCGCCCTGAACACTGAAGCTTTCTTT	CASSPTGGALNTEAFF
NA	NA	TRBJ1-4	TRBV9	TGTGCCAGCAGCGTCGGCAGGGTTGATGAAAAACTGTTTTTT	CASSVGRVDEKLFF
NA	NA	TRBJ1-1	TRBV7-2	TGTGCCAGCAGAAGACAGATGAACACTGAAGCTTTCTTT	CASRRQMNTEAFF
TRBD1	once	TRBJ1-1	TRBV5-1	TGCGCCAGCAGCTGGTCGGACAGGGGGCTCGCTGAAGCTTTCTTT	CASSWSDRGLAEAFF
TRBD1	NA	TRBJ2-7	TRBV12-3/TRBV12-4	TGTGCCAGCAGTCAGGGGGACGAGCAGTACTTC	CASSQGDEQYF
NA	NA	TRBJ2-7	TRBV7-3	TGTGCCAGCAGCCAAGGGCAGGGTCAAGCCGAGCAGTACTTC	CASSQGQGQAEQYF
NA	NA	TRBJ2-2	TRBV2	TGTGCCAGCAGTGCGAACAAGAACACCGGGGAGCTGTTTTTT	CASSANKNTGELFF
NA	NA	TRBJ1-3	TRBV6-1	TGTGCCAGCAGTGTCAAGGGACAAGGATTCCTCTCTGGAAACACCATATATTTT	CASSVKGQGFLSGNTIYF
NA	NA	TRBJ2-6	TRBV2	TGTGCCAGCAGTGACGCAGGGGCTGGGGCCAACGTCCTGACTTTC	CASSDAGAGANVLTF
TRBD2	NA	TRBJ2-3	TRBV6-5	TGTGCCCACCACCGCGGGAGTTGGGGAGATACGCAGTATTTT	CAHHRGSWGDTQYF
NA	NA	TRBJ2-2	TRBV7-2	TGTGCCAGCAGCTTAGTAGGGGGGGGACACACCGGGGAGCTGTTTTTT	CASSLVGGGHTGELFF
NA	NA	TRBJ2-1	TRBV20-1	TGCAGTGCTAGTTCCGGGAGAGACAATGAGCAGTTCTTC	CSASSGRDNEQFF
TRBD1	NA	TRBJ1-3	TRBV5-4	TGTGCCAGCAGCCTCGGACAGGGGATCTCTGGAAACACCATATATTTT	CASSLGQGISGNTIYF
NA	NA	TRBJ2-7	TRBV7-9	TGTGCCAGCAGCTACCTCGGGGAGCAGTACTTC	CASSYLGEQYF
TRBD1	NA	TRBJ1-2	TRBV19	TGTGCCACTACCGGGACAGGGAATGGCTACACCTTC	CATTGTGNGYTF